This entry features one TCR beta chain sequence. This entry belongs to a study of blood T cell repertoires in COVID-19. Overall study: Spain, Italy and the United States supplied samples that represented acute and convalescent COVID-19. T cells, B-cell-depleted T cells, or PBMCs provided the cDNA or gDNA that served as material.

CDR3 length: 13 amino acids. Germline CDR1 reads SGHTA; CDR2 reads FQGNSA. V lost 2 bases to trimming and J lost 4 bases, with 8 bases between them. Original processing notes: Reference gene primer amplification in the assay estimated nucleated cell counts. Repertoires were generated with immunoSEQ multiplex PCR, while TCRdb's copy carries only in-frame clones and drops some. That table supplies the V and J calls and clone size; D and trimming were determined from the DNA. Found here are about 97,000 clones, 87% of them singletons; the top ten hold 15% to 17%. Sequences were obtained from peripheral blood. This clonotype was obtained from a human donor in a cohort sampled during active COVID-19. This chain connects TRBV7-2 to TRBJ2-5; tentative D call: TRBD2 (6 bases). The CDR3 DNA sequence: TGTGCCAGCAGCTTAACGCGGGGAGAGACCCAGTACTTC. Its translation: CASSLTRGETQYF.